This T cell receptor (beta chain) was captured by sequencing in a study of T cells after yellow fever vaccination. For the study at large: Where fractions had low cell numbers, libraries were prepared from them with the SMART-Seq v4 Ultra Low Input RNA kit.

TCRdb reprocessed the 5' RACE reads via MiXCR and lists one record per CDR3 protein. The sample records over 250,000 distinct CDR3 sequences, about 5.2% being singletons. The CDR3 length is 19 residues. J lost 0 bases, V lost 5 bases, and 7 bases had no gene match. Germline CDR1 KGHSH, CDR2 LQKENI. Ten or more counts support this clonotype. The V call is TRBV18, the J call TRBJ2-1; 16 bases agree with TRBD2. The sequencing used CD4+ T cells sorted from PBMCs, collected on the day of the yellow fever booster vaccination. The sequence came from a man between 18 and 35 years old who received the YFV17D yellow fever vaccine. As DNA, the CDR3 is TGTGCCAGCTCAGCCGGGACTAGCGGGGGGGTATTCTCCTACAATGAGCAGTTCTTC. Translation gives CASSAGTSGGVFSYNEQFF.